This T cell receptor beta chain is from a study of blood T cell repertoires in COVID-19. As for the study in general: Some COVID-19 samples were acute and others convalescent; all came from the United States, Italy and Spain. Nucleic acid was either cDNA or gDNA, and it came from T cells, B-cell-depleted T cells, or PBMCs.

The CDR3 runs to 16 residues. V lost 0 bases to trimming and J lost 9 bases; unmatched junction nucleotides: 10. CDR1 is LNHDA, CDR2 SQIVND, per germline (reference sequence). Per the study methods: It was from reference gene primer amplification that nucleated cell counts were estimated. Assay: immunoSEQ multiplex PCR; the TCRdb copy retains only in-frame clones and omits some. V and J calls plus clone size are reproduced from that table; the DNA served to infer D and trimming. The sample includes 150,000 to 200,000 clones, 60% to 80% of them seen just once. The receptor was derived from a woman aged 70-85 years with acute or convalescent COVID-19. Sequenced: peripheral blood. The V call is TRBV19, the J call TRBJ2-1; 8 positions match TRBD2. The CDR3 reads CASSIDLSGSVREQFF. CDR3 in DNA: TGTGCCAGTAGTATAGATTTGAGCGGGAGTGTCCGTGAGCAGTTCTTC. Combining the CDR3 with reference TRBV19 and TRBJ2-1 gives the whole variable domain DGGITQSPKYLFRKEGQNVTLSCEQNLNHDAMYWYRQDPGQGLRLIYYSQIVNDFQKGDIAEGYSVSREKKESFPLTVTSAQKNPTAFYLCASSIDLSGSVREQFFGPGTRLTVL.